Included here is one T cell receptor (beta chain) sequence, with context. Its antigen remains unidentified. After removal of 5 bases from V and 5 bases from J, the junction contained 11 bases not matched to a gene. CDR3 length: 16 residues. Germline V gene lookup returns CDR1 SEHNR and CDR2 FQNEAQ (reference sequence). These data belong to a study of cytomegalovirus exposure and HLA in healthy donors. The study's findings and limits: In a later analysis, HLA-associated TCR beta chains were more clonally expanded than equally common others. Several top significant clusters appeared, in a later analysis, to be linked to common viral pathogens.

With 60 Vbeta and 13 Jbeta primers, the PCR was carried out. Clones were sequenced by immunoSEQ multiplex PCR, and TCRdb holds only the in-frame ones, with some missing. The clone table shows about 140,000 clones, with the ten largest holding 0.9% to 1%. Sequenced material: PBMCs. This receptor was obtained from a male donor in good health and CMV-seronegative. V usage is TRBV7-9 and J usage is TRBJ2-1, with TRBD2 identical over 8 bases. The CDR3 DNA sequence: TGTGCCAGCAGCCTAGGCAGCGGGAGCCTCCACAATGAGCAGTTCTTC. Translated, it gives CASSLGSGSLHNEQFF.